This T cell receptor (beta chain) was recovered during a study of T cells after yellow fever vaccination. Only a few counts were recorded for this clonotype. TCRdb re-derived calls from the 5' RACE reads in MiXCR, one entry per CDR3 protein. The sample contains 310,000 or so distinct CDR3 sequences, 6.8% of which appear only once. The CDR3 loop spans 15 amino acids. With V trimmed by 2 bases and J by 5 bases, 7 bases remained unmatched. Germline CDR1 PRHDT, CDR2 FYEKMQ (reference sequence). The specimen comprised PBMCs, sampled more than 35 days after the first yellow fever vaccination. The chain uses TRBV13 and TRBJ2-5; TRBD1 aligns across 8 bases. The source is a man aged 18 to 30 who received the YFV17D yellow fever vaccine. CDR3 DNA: TGTGCCAGCAGCTTAAGTGCAGGGGGCGGGGAGACCCAGTACTTC. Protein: CASSLSAGGGETQYF. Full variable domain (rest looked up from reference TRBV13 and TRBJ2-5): AAGVIQSPRHLIKEKRETATLKCYPIPRHDTVYWYQQGPGQDPQFLISFYEKMQSDKGSIPDRFSAQQFSDYHSELNMSSLELGDSALYFCASSLSAGGGETQYFGPGTRLLVL.